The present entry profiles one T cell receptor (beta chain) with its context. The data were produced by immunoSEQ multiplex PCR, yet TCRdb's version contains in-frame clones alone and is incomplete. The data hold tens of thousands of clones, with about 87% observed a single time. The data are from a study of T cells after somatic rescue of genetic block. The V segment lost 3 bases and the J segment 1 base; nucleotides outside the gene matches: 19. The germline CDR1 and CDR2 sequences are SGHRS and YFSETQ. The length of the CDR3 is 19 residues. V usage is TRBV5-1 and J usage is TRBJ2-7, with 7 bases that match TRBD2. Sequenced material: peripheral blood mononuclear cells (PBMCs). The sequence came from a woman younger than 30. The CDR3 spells CASSSRFRLADGSSYEQYF. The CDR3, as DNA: TGCGCCAGCAGCTCGAGGTTTAGGCTAGCGGATGGGTCTTCCTACGAGCAGTACTTC.